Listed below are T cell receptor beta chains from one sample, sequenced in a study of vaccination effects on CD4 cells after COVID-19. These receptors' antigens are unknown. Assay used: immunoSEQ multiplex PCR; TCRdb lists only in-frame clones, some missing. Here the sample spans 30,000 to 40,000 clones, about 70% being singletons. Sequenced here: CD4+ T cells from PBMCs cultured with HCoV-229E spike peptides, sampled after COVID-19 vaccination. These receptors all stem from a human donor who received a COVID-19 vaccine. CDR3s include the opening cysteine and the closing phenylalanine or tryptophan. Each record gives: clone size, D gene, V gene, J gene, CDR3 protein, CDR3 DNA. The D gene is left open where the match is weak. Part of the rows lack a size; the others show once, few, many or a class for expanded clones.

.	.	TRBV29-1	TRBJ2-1	CSVEVSSYNEQFF	TGCAGCGTTGAGGTAAGCTCCTACAATGAGCAGTTCTTC
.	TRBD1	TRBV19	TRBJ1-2	CASRRAGGAANYGYTF	TGTGCCAGTAGGAGGGCAGGGGGCGCTGCTAACTATGGCTACACCTTC
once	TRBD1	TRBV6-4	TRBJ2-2	CASSVAGGASGELFF	TGTGCCAGCAGTGTGGCAGGGGGCGCAAGCGGGGAGCTGTTTTTT
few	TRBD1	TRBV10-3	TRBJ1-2	CAISEGTENYGYTF	TGTGCCATCAGTGAGGGGACAGAAAACTATGGCTACACCTTC
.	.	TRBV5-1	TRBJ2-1	CASSLVGLYNEQFF	TGCGCCAGCAGCTTGGTCGGTCTGTACAATGAGCAGTTCTTC
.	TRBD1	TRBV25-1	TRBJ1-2	CASSEGQGGYGYTF	TGTGCCAGCAGTGAGGGACAGGGTGGCTATGGCTACACCTTC
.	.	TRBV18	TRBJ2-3	CASSPLFEITDTQYF	TGTGCCAGCTCACCACTCTTCGAGATTACAGATACGCAGTATTTT
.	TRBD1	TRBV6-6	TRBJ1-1	CASRGGQGETEAFF	TGTGCCAGCAGGGGGGGACAGGGGGAAACTGAAGCTTTCTTT
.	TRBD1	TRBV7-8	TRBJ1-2	CASSRVQGAGGYTF	TGTGCCAGCAGCCGAGTCCAGGGGGCTGGGGGCTACACCTTC
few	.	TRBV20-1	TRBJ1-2	CSPGRDTF	TGCAGTCCTGGCAGGGACACCTTC
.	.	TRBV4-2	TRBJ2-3	CASSQEFGMASESGTQYF	TGTGCCAGCAGCCAAGAATTTGGAATGGCTAGCGAATCGGGTACGCAGTATTTT
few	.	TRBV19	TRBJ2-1	CASSMGSSNEQFF	TGTGCCAGTAGTATGGGTTCGAGCAATGAGCAGTTCTTC
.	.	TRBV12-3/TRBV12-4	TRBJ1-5	CASGGGSNQPQHF	TGTGCCAGTGGAGGGGGTAGTAATCAGCCCCAGCATTTT
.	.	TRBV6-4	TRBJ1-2	CASSDSRGQYGYTF	TGTGCCAGCAGTGACTCCAGGGGCCAATATGGCTACACCTTC
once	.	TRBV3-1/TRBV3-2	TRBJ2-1	CASSQDTVGSYNEQFF	TGTGCCAGCAGCCAAGATACGGTAGGCTCCTACAATGAGCAGTTCTTC
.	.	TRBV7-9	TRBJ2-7	CASSRDGPSYEQYF	TGTGCCAGCAGCCGAGATGGCCCCTCCTACGAGCAGTACTTC